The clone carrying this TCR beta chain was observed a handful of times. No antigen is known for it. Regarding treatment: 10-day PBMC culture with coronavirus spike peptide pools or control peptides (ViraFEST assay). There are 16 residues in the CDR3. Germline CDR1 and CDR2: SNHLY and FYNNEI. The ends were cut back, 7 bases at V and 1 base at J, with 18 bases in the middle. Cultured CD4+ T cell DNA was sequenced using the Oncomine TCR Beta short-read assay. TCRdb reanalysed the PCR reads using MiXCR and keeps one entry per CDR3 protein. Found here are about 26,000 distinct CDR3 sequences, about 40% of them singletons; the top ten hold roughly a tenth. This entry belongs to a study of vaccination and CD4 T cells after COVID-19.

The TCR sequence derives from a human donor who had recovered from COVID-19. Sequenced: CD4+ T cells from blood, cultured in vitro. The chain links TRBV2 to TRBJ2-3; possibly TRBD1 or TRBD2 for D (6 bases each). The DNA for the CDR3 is TGTGCCAGCACCAGTGCTAAGGGGGGTCGCACAGATACGCAGTATTTT. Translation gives CASTSAKGGRTDTQYF.